This TCR beta chain was captured by sequencing in a study of early T cells in non-severe SARS-CoV-2 infection. There are a few counts of this clonotype. The library protocol tagged individual cDNA molecules with unique molecular identifiers. TCRdb recomputed calls from the 5' RACE reads with MiXCR, one row per CDR3 protein. The repertoire holds about 38,000 distinct CDR3 sequences, with roughly 4.5% as singletons. The source of this sequence is an adult who was a healthcare worker with PCR-confirmed SARS-CoV-2 infection or an uninfected control (not recorded which). The sample taken for sequencing was whole blood.

The CDR3 reads CASSFGRSNGELFF. The DNA for the CDR3 is TGTGCCAGCAGCTTCGGAAGGAGTAACGGGGAGCTGTTTTTT. J is TRBJ2-2 and V is TRBV7-9; D call uncertain. The CDR3 extends over 14 amino acids. V shed 3 bases and J shed 7 bases, with 12 bases lying between them. CDR1 SEHNR and CDR2 FQNEAQ come from the germline V gene (reference sequence).